These 19 T cell receptor beta chains share one sample of origin, sequenced in a study of cytomegalovirus exposure and HLA in healthy donors. The primer mix had 60 Vbeta and 13 Jbeta primers. Measured with immunoSEQ multiplex PCR; TCRdb has only the in-frame clones, and not every one. The profile covers approximately 300,000 clones, with approximately 84% appearing a single time and 1.5% to 2.5% taken by the ten largest. Sequencing was performed on PBMCs. Every receptor here comes from a woman aged 40 to 49 in good health and CMV-seropositive.

This chain joins TRBV19 and TRBJ2-2, with TRBD2 identical over 7 bases. The CDR3 is 20 residues long. V lost 5 bases to trimming and J lost 7 bases; unmatched junction nucleotides: 25. CDR1 and CDR2 from the germline V gene are LNHDA and SQIVND (reference sequence). This chain's CDR3 is CASSLLFTVRGSGADGELFF. CDR3 DNA sequence: TGTGCCAGTAGTCTTTTATTTACAGTACGCGGGAGTGGGGCGGACGGGGAGCTGTTTTTT.

The gene calls are TRBV7-9 and TRBJ2-2; tentatively, D is TRBD1 (7 bases). Germline CDR1 SEHNR, CDR2 FQNEAQ (reference sequence). V was pared by 5 bases and J by 4 bases, with 17 bases between. The length of the CDR3 is 16 residues. In DNA form, the CDR3 reads TGTGCCAGCAGCGACGGGGGACAGTTACTCACCGGGGAGCTGTTTTTT. Translation: CASSDGGQLLTGELFF.

This sequence joins TRBV27 and TRBJ1-1; D is uncertain. Germline V gene sequence: CDR1 MNHEY, CDR2 SMNVEV (reference sequence). The CDR3 runs to 15 residues. Trimming left V 4 bases short and J 4 bases short, with 16 bases between. The CDR3 region is CASSSLAGFSTEAFF. CDR3 coding DNA: TGTGCCAGCAGTTCCCTGGCCGGGTTTAGCACTGAAGCTTTCTTT.

The CDR3 region is CASSLTRSGNTIYF. The CDR3 coding sequence is TGTGCCAGCAGTTTAACACGCTCTGGAAACACCATATATTTT. The chain combines TRBV27 with TRBJ1-3; D is unresolved. The length of the CDR3 is 14 residues. V was shortened by 2 bases and J by 0 bases, with 5 bases between the two germline ends. Germline lookup yields CDR1 MNHEY and CDR2 SMNVEV (reference sequence).

This clone was seen only once. This chain connects TRBV18 to TRBJ1-3, with D possibly TRBD1 on 5 matching bases. The germline gives CDR1 KGHSH, CDR2 LQKENI. V dropped 3 bases and J dropped 2 bases, with 17 bases sitting between them. CDR3 length equals 17 residues. The CDR3 sequence is CASSPVQGEGAGNTIYF. CDR3 coding DNA: TGTGCCAGCTCACCCGTCCAGGGTGAAGGTGCTGGAAACACCATATATTTT.

The chain couples TRBV5-1 to TRBJ2-5; unclear D gene. Trimming removed 3 bases at V and 2 bases at J, with 11 bases between. Germline CDR1 reads SGHRS; CDR2 reads YFSETQ. The CDR3 has 14 amino acids. The CDR3 DNA sequence: TGCGCCAGCAGCTCAGGCGCAGCACAAGAGACCCAGTACTTC. It codes for CASSSGAAQETQYF.

This chain joins TRBV6-5 and TRBJ2-3, with D perhaps TRBD2 (6 bases). The CDR3 sequence is 13 residues long. Trimming took 4 bases from V and 2 from J, leaving 7 bases between them. Per the germline V gene, CDR1 is MNHEY and CDR2 is SVGAGI. In DNA, the CDR3 is TGTGCCAGCAGTTGGACTAACACAGATACGCAGTATTTT. It yields the protein CASSWTNTDTQYF.

The chain employs TRBV7-6 and TRBJ2-1; 10 nucleotides align to TRBD1. Looked up from germline, CDR1 is SGHVS and CDR2 is FNYEAQ. CDR3 length: 14 amino acids. The ends lost 6 bases at V and 8 bases at J; junction bases unmatched: 7. CDR3 loop: CASSFSGQGDEQFF. The DNA of the CDR3 is TGTGCCAGCAGTTTTAGCGGACAGGGGGATGAGCAGTTCTTC.

V and J are TRBV5-1 and TRBJ2-1; tentatively, D is TRBD1 (5 bases). The CDR3 contains 15 residues. The germline gives CDR1 SGHRS, CDR2 YFSETQ. Trimming left V 1 base short and J 4 bases short, with 12 bases between. CDR3 coding DNA: TGCGCCAGCAGCTTGATAGGGGAACCTTACAATGAGCAGTTCTTC. Translation gives CASSLIGEPYNEQFF.

The table lists this clone with a count of one. V is TRBV5-6 and J is TRBJ1-2; TRBD1 matches at 8 bases. J gave up 4 bases and V 4 bases, and 3 bases lay outside the gene matches. Germline V lookup: CDR1 SGHDT, CDR2 YYEEEE. The CDR3 consists of 13 residues. CDR3 nucleotides: TGTGCCAGCAGCCCGACAGGGGTCTATGGCTACACCTTC. Translation: CASSPTGVYGYTF.

The rearrangement joins TRBV27 to TRBJ1-1; no clear D gene. Trimming cost V 3 bases and J 4 bases, with 12 bases left between them. The CDR3 has 14 residues. Germline CDR1 reads MNHEY; CDR2 reads SMNVEV (reference sequence). CDR3 amino acids: CASSLAAEFTEAFF. In DNA, the CDR3 is TGTGCCAGCAGTTTGGCTGCCGAATTCACTGAAGCTTTCTTT.

This chain uses TRBV10-3 with TRBJ2-7; TRBD2 matches 11 bases. This CDR3 has 14 amino acids. The ends lost 6 bases at V and 7 bases at J; junction bases unmatched: 8. Germline assignment: CDR1 ENHRY and CDR2 SYGVKD. This chain's CDR3 is CAIRLAGVEGEQYF. In DNA, the CDR3 is TGTGCCATCAGACTAGCGGGAGTGGAGGGGGAGCAGTACTTC.

This chain uses TRBV4-3 with TRBJ2-1, with 9 bases fitting TRBD2. With V trimmed by 0 bases and J by 0 bases, 0 bases remained unmatched. This CDR3 has 16 amino acids. Germline assignment: CDR1 LGHNA and CDR2 YSLEER. For the CDR3, the DNA is TGCGCCAGCAGCCAAGAGGGACTAGCCTCCTACAATGAGCAGTTCTTC. The encoded protein is CASSQEGLASYNEQFF.

This clone was recorded only once. The gene calls are TRBV27 and TRBJ2-1, with 12 bases lining up with TRBD2. The V segment lost 5 bases and the J segment 4 bases; nucleotides outside the gene matches: 6. The germline V gene encodes CDR1 MNHEY and CDR2 SMNVEV (reference sequence). The CDR3 is 16 amino acids. CDR3 in amino acids: CASSKWTSGVYNEQFF. The CDR3 DNA reads TGTGCCAGCAGTAAATGGACTAGCGGGGTATACAATGAGCAGTTCTTC.

This chain links TRBV27 with TRBJ2-4; D gene unclear. The CDR3 is 14 residues long. CDR1 is MNHEY, CDR2 SMNVEV, per germline (reference sequence). The V and J ends lost 4 bases and 5 bases respectively, with 12 bases between them. The CDR3 nucleotides read TGTGCCAGCAGTTACAACCCCGCCGAAAACATTCAGTACTTC. The encoded protein is CASSYNPAENIQYF.

The chain uses TRBV6-6 and TRBJ1-5; D call uncertain. V was cut by 5 bases and J by 5 bases, with 13 bases left in between. This CDR3 spans 14 amino acids. Germline CDR1 is MNHNY and CDR2 is SVGAGI (reference sequence). The CDR3 bases are TGTGCCAGCAGTGACCAGACTCTCGATCAGCCCCAGCATTTT. This codes for CASSDQTLDQPQHF.

The V and J genes are TRBV28 and TRBJ2-1; TRBD2 matches at 10 bases. The CDR3 length is 17 residues. V dropped 1 base and J dropped 2; count of bases not matched to a gene: 5. CDR1 and CDR2 (germline): MDHEN, SYDVKM. The CDR3 loop reads CASSLSGLAGAYNEQFF. The CDR3 region has the DNA TGTGCCAGCAGTTTATCGGGCCTAGCGGGGGCCTACAATGAGCAGTTCTTC. Looking up the rest from reference TRBV28 and TRBJ2-1 gives the full variable domain: DVKVTQSSRYLVKRTGEKVFLECVQDMDHENMFWYRQDPGLGLRLIYFSYDVKMKEKGDIPEGYSVSREKKERFSLILESASTNQTSMYLCASSLSGLAGAYNEQFFGPGTRLTVL.

The chain joins TRBV19 to TRBJ1-4, with TRBD1 identical over 9 bases. Trimming at V came to 5 bases and at J to 6 bases, leaving 7 bases not matched to a gene. The CDR3 covers 15 residues. Germline assignment: CDR1 LNHDA and CDR2 SQIVND (reference sequence). Written as DNA, the CDR3 is TGTGCCAGTAGTGGAGCCGGGACAGGGTATGAAAAACTGTTTTTT. Its protein is CASSGAGTGYEKLFF.

This chain uses TRBV7-2 with TRBJ1-5, with D uncertain. CDR3 length equals 14 residues. CDR1 is SGHTA and CDR2 is FQGNSA in the germline V gene. Trimming pared 5 bases from V and 3 bases from J, leaving 11 bases between. The CDR3 is CASSPPGNNQPQHF. The CDR3 DNA sequence: TGTGCCAGCAGCCCGCCAGGTAACAATCAGCCCCAGCATTTT.